The rows below give T cell receptor beta chains drawn from one sample of a study of cytomegalovirus exposure and HLA in healthy donors. The method was immunoSEQ multiplex PCR; TCRdb's version includes in-frame clones alone and lacks a portion of them. Of about 97,000 clones in the sample, 65% to 85% are singletons; the top ten hold about 5%. Material: PBMCs. All receptors derive from a man aged 35 to 55 in good health and CMV-seropositive. Each CDR3 is given with its conserved first and last residue. A D gene is named only where the DNA matches it firmly. Size values are once, few and many counts, or a class for expanded clones, and some rows have none.

j_call v_call clone_size d_call cdr3_nt cdr3_aa
TRBJ1-1 TRBV18 - TRBD1 TGTGCCAGCTCACCAATGGGGGGACAGGGGATCACTGAAGCTTTCTTT CASSPMGGQGITEAFF
TRBJ1-2 TRBV30 - TRBD1 TGTGCCTGGAACGAACAGGGGAACTATGGCTACACCTTC CAWNEQGNYGYTF
TRBJ2-2 TRBV28 few - TGTGCCAGCAGTTTGCTCGCGGCGAACACCGGGGAGCTGTTTTTT CASSLLAANTGELFF
TRBJ1-1 TRBV7-2 - - TGTGCCAGCAGCTTACAGGGTACGCTGAACACTGAAGCTTTCTTT CASSLQGTLNTEAFF
TRBJ2-1 TRBV28 - TRBD2 TGTGCCAGCAGTCGTACTAGCGGGGGAGGGAATGAGCAGTTCTTC CASSRTSGGGNEQFF
TRBJ1-5 TRBV10-3 - TRBD1 TGTGCCATCAGTGAGTCGCAGGGGGAGGTTCAGCCCCAGCATTTT CAISESQGEVQPQHF
TRBJ1-3 TRBV11-2 - - TGTGCCAGCAGCCCGCGGGGTGCGTTCGGAAACACCATATATTTT CASSPRGAFGNTIYF
TRBJ2-5 TRBV15 - - TGTGCCACCAGCAGAGCGGCAGGGATGAAGACCCAGTACTTC CATSRAAGMKTQYF
TRBJ1-1 TRBV2 - - TGTGCCAGCAGTGACGATAGGGGAACTGAAGCTTTCTTT CASSDDRGTEAFF
TRBJ2-7 TRBV12-5 - - TGTGCTAGTGGTTTGGTAAGTCGAGCGACCTACGAGCAGTACTTC CASGLVSRATYEQYF
TRBJ2-7 TRBV6-5 - - TGTGCCAGCAGTTACTCGTGGGCACAGGGTGGGCAGTACTTC CASSYSWAQGGQYF
TRBJ2-7 TRBV5-6 - - TGTGCCAGCAGCTCAGGACTGATCTCGATTTCCTACGAGCAGTACTTC CASSSGLISISYEQYF
TRBJ2-4 TRBV18 - TRBD2 TGTGCCAGCTCACCTTTAGCGGGGGACGAAAACATTCAGTACTTC CASSPLAGDENIQYF
TRBJ1-2 TRBV6-5 - TRBD1 TGTGCCAGCAGTTACTCGGGGACAGGGGGCTCTGGCTACACCTTC CASSYSGTGGSGYTF
TRBJ1-4 TRBV27 - TRBD1 TGTGCCAGCAGTCCCGGGACAGGAGGTGAAAAACTGTTTTTT CASSPGTGGEKLFF